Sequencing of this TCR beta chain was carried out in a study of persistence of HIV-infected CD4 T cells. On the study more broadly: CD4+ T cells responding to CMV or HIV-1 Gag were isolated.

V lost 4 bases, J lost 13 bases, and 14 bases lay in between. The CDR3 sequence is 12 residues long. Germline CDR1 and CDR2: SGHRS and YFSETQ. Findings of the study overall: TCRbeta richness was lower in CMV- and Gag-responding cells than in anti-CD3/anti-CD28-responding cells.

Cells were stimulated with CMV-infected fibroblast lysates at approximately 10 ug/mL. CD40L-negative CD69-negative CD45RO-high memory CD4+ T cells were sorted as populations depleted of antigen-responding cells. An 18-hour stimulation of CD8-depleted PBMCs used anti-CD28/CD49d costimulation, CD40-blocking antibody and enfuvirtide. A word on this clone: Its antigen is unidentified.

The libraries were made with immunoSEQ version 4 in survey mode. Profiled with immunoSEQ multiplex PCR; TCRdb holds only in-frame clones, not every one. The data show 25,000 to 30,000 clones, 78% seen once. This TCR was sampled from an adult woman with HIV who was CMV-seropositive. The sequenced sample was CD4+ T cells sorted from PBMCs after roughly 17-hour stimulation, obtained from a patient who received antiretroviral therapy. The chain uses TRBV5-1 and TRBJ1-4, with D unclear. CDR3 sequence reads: CASSPQGMVLFF. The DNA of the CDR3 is TGCGCCAGCAGCCCCCAAGGGATGGTACTGTTTTTT.